This TCR beta chain was documented in a study of CD8 T cells in Susac syndrome. Turning to the study itself: When blood was drawn, the patients with Susac syndrome were therapy-naive, on corticosteroids, or on intravenous immunoglobulin alone.

Germline V lookup: CDR1 MNHEY, CDR2 SMNVEV (reference sequence). The V end was cut by 2 bases, the J end by 8 bases, with 7 bases between. The CDR3 extends over 12 amino acids. As concerns this clonotype: Its antigen remains unidentified.

Broader study findings: Total CD8+ and CD8+ TEMRA repertoires contained approximately 16 and five Susac-specific public clones, respectively. CD8+ clonal expansion in Susac was maximal in TEMRA cells and in active patients.

After extraction with the RNeasy kit, roughly 0.45 to 1 ug of the RNA was reverse transcribed using random hexamers. TCRdb independently ran MiXCR on the immunoSEQ multiplex PCR reads; one entry per CDR3 protein. The sample includes 95,000 to 150,000 distinct CDR3 sequences, around 94% of them seen just once. The authors carried out high-throughput sequencing of TCR beta. They applied it to CD8+ and CD4+ T cells obtained from blood. This sequence was found in a human donor with Susac syndrome. V is TRBV27 and J is TRBJ2-1, with D possibly being TRBD2 (5 bases). The sequenced sample consisted of CD8+ T cells from PBMCs. The CDR3 nucleotides read TGTGCCAGCAGTTTAAGCGGCGATGAGCAGTTCTTC. Residues: CASSLSGDEQFF.